These T cell receptor beta chains were read from a single sample in a study of T-cell reconstitution after alpha-beta-depleted transplantation in children. One entry per CDR3 protein results from TCRdb running MiXCR on the PCR reads. The profile covers approximately 400,000 distinct CDR3 sequences, with roughly a tenth appearing a single time and nearly 5.5% taken by the ten largest. This sample comprised PBMCs from the stem cell graft donor, obtained from the stem cell graft. These receptors were taken from a human donor who donated a stem cell graft to a child with acute myeloid leukemia. Each CDR3 is given with its conserved first and last residue. The order of the fields is D gene, clone size, V gene, J gene, CDR3 DNA, CDR3 protein. D genes are given only for firm matches. Clone sizes are given selectively: once, few, many, or a class where the clone is expanded.

>TRBD1|few|TRBV6-2/TRBV6-3|TRBJ2-1
TGTGCCAGCAGTCGGACAGGGGCGAGAAACAATGAGCAGTTCTTC
CASSRTGARNNEQFF
>-|few|TRBV29-1|TRBJ2-2
TGCAGCGTTGCCCGCAGGGCCGGGGAGCTGTTTTTT
CSVARRAGELFF
>TRBD2|many|TRBV12-3/TRBV12-4|TRBJ2-3
TGTGCCAGCAGGTCATCCGGGACTAGCATGGATACGCAGTATTTT
CASRSSGTSMDTQYF
>-|few|TRBV6-6|TRBJ2-3
TGTGCCAGCAAGGAGGCGACCACAGATACGCAGTATTTT
CASKEATTDTQYF
>-|many|TRBV11-2|TRBJ2-1
TGTGCCAGCAGCTTTGCGAGGTACTCCTACAATGAGCAGTTCTTC
CASSFARYSYNEQFF
>-|-|TRBV12-3/TRBV12-4|TRBJ1-1
TGTGCCAGCAGGGAGAGGGGCTCCAACACTGAAGCTTTCTTT
CASRERGSNTEAFF
>-|-|TRBV6-6|TRBJ2-3
TGTGCCAGCAGTTATCTAACAGATACGCAGTATTTT
CASSYLTDTQYF
>-|-|TRBV10-3|TRBJ1-1
TGTGCCATCAGTGAGAACCAGGGCGGCACTGAAGCTTTCTTT
CAISENQGGTEAFF
>-|few|TRBV5-1|TRBJ2-5
TGCGCCAGCAGCCCGAGGGGGTCCGGGACCCAGTACTTC
CASSPRGSGTQYF
>-|many|TRBV29-1|TRBJ2-7
TGCAGCGTTGAAGTTTTCCACGAGCAGTACTTC
CSVEVFHEQYF
>-|few|TRBV4-3|TRBJ1-2
TGCGCCAGCAGCCAAGATCTCGGGGGGAACAACTATGGCTACACCTTC
CASSQDLGGNNYGYTF
>-|many|TRBV27|TRBJ2-5
TGTGCCAGCAGTTTACAGGGGTTTGGGGAGGTTGTCCAGTACTTC
CASSLQGFGEVVQYF
>TRBD1|few|TRBV20-1|TRBJ1-5
TGCAGTGCCCGGCCCGGGACAGGGAGGGGCCAGCCCCAGCATTTT
CSARPGTGRGQPQHF
>-|many|TRBV9|TRBJ2-3
TGTGCCAGCAGCGCTGAGACCTCCACAGATACGCAGTATTTT
CASSAETSTDTQYF
>-|-|TRBV12-3/TRBV12-4|TRBJ1-3
TGTGCCAGCAGTTTAAAACAGACAGGAACCTCTGGAAACACCATATATTTT
CASSLKQTGTSGNTIYF
>-|-|TRBV5-1|TRBJ2-5
TGCGCCAGCAGAGGGGATCAAGAGACCCAGTACTTC
CASRGDQETQYF
>-|-|TRBV5-5|TRBJ2-3
TGTGCCAGCAGCTTATCGGCCCAGGGAGCAGATACGCAGTATTTT
CASSLSAQGADTQYF
>-|-|TRBV5-1|TRBJ2-1
TGCGCCAGCAGCCTCCGGGACTCCTACAATGAGCAGTTCTTC
CASSLRDSYNEQFF
>-|few|TRBV25-1|TRBJ2-3
TGTGCCAGCATCGGGCGGCCCACAGATACGCAGTATTTT
CASIGRPTDTQYF
>-|many|TRBV9|TRBJ2-6
TGTGCCAGCAGCCTTCAGGGTTCTGGGGCCAACGTCCTGACTTTC
CASSLQGSGANVLTF